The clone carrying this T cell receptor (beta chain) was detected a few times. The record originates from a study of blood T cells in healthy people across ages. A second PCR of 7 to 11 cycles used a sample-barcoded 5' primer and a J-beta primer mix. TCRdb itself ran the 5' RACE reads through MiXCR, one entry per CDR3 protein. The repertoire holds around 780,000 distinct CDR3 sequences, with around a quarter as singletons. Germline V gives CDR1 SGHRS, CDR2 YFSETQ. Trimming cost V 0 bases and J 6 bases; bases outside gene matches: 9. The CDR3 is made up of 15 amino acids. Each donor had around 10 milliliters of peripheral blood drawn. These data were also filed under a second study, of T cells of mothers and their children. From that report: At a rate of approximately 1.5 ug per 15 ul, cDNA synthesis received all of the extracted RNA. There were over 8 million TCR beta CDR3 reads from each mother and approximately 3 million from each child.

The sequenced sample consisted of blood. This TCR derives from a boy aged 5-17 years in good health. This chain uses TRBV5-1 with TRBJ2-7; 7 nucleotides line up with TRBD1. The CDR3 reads CASSLAGTVEGEQYF. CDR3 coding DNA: TGCGCCAGCAGCTTGGCCGGGACAGTTGAAGGCGAGCAGTACTTC.